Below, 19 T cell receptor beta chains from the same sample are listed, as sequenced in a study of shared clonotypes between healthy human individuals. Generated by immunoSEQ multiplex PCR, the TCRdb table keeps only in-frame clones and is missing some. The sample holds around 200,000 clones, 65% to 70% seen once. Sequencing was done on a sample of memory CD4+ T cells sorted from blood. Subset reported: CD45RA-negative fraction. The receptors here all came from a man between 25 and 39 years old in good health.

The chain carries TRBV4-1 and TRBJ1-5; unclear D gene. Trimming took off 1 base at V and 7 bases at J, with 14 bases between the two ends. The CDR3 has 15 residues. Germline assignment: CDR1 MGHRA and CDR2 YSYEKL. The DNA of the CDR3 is TGCGCCAGCAGCCAAGCCACAGCCGCCGGGCAGCCCCAGCATTTT. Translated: CASSQATAAGQPQHF.

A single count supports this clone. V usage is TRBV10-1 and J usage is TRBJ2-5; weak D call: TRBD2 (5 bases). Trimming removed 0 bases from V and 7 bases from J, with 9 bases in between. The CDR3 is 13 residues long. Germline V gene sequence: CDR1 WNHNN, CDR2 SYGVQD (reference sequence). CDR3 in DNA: TGCGCCAGCAGTGAGTCAGGCCGGGGGACCCAGTACTTC. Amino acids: CASSESGRGTQYF.

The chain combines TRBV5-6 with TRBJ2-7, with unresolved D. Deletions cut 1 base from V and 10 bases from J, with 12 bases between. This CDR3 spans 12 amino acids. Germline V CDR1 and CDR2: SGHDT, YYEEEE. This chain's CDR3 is CASSLTAEGQYF. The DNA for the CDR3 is TGTGCCAGCAGCTTGACGGCCGAAGGACAGTACTTC.

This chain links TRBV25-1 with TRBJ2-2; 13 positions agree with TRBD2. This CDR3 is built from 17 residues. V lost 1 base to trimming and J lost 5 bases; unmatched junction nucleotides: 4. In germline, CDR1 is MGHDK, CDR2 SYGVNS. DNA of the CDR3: TGTGCCAGCAGTGAATTGAGGGGACTAGCGGGAACCGGGGAGCTGTTTTTT. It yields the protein CASSELRGLAGTGELFF. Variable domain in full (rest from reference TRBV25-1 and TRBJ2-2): EADIYQTPRYLVIGTGKKITLECSQTMGHDKMYWYQQDPGMELHLIHYSYGVNSTEKGDLSSESTVSRIRTEHFPLTLESARPSHTSQYLCASSELRGLAGTGELFFGEGSRLTVL.

The CDR3 protein is CASSSWVFPYEQYF. The CDR3 nucleotides are TGTGCCAGCAGCTCCTGGGTGTTTCCCTACGAGCAGTACTTC. The chain is built from TRBV7-2 and TRBJ2-7; no clear D gene. V lost 4 bases to trimming and J lost 2 bases, with 12 bases between them. The germline V gene encodes CDR1 SGHTA and CDR2 FQGNSA. CDR3 length: 14 residues.

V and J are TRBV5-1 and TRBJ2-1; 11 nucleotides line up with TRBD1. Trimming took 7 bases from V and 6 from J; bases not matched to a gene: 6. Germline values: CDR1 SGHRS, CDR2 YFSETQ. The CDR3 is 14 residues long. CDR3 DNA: TGCGCCAGCTCTGGGACAGGGGGGATCAATGAGCAGTTCTTC. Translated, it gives CASSGTGGINEQFF. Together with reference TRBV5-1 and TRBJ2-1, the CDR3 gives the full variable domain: KAGVTQTPRYLIKTRGQQVTLSCSPISGHRSVSWYQQTPGQGLQFLFEYFSETQRNKGNFPGRFSGRQFSNSRSEMNVSTLELGDSALYLCASSGTGGINEQFFGPGTRLTVL.

The CDR3 DNA follows: TGTGCCAGCTCACCAGGTCTAGGGCAGGGGGCAAACGAGCAGTACTTC. Amino acid sequence: CASSPGLGQGANEQYF. The chain has TRBV18 and TRBJ2-7, with 8 bases fitting TRBD1. V lost 2 bases, J lost 5 bases, and 11 bases stayed unmatched. The CDR3 covers 16 residues. Germline CDR1 and CDR2: KGHSH and LQKENI.

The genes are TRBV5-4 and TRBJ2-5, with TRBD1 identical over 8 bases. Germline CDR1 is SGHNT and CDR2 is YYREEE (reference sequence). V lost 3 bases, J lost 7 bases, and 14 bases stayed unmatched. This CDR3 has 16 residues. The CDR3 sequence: CASSSLTGDAGGTQYF. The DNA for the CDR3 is TGTGCCAGCAGCTCACTGACAGGGGACGCAGGGGGGACCCAGTACTTC.

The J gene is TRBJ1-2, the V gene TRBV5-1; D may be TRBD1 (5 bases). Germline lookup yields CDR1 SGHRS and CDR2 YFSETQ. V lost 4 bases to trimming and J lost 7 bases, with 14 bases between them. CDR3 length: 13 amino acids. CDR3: CASSPGADVGYTF. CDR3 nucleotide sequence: TGCGCCAGCAGCCCTGGGGCGGACGTTGGCTACACCTTC.

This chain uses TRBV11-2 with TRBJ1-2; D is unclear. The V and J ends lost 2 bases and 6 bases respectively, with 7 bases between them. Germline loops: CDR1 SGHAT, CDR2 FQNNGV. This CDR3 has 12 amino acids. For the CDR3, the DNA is TGTGCCAGCAGCTTAACTTCCCATGGCTACACCTTC. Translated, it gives CASSLTSHGYTF. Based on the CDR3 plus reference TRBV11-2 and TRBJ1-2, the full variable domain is EAGVAQSPRYKIIEKRQSVAFWCNPISGHATLYWYQQILGQGPKLLIQFQNNGVVDDSQLPKDRFSAERLKGVDSTLKIQPAKLEDSAVYLCASSLTSHGYTFGSGTRLTVV.

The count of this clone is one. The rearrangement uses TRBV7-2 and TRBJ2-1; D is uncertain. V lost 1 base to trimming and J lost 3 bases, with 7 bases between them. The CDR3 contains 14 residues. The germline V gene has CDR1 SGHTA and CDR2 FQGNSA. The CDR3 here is CASSLGLDYNEQFF. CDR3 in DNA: TGTGCCAGCAGCTTAGGACTGGACTACAATGAGCAGTTCTTC.

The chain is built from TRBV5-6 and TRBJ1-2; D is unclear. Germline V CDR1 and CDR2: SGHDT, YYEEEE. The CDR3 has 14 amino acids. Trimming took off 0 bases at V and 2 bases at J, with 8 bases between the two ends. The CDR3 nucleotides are TGTGCCAGCAGCTTGGGCGGTGAAAACTATGGCTACACCTTC. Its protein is CASSLGGENYGYTF.

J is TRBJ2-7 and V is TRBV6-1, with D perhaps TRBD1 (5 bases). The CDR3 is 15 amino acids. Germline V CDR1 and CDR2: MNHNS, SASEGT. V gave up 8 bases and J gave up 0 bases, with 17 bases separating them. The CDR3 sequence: CASLLGQLISYEQYF. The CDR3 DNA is TGTGCCAGCCTGTTGGGGCAGCTAATCTCCTACGAGCAGTACTTC.

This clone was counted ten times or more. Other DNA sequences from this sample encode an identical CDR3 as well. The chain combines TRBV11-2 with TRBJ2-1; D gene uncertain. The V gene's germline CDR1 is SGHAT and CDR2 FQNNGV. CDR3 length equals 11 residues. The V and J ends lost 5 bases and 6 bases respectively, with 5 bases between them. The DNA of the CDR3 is TGTGCCAGCAGCCCGGGCAATGAGCAGTTCTTC. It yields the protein CASSPGNEQFF.

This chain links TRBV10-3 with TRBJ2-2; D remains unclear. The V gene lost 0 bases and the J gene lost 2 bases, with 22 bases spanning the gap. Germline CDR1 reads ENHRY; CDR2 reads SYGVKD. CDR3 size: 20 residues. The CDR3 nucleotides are TGTGCCATCAGTGAGTCGCGTGCCCACGCGACACTGCATAACACCGGGGAGCTGTTTTTT. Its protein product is CAISESRAHATLHNTGELFF.

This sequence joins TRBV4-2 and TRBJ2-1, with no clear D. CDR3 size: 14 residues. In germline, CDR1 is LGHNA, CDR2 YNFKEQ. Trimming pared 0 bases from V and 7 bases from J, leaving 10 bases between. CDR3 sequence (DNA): TGTGCCAGCAGCCAAGATTCGGCCTGGAATGAGCAGTTCTTC. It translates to CASSQDSAWNEQFF.

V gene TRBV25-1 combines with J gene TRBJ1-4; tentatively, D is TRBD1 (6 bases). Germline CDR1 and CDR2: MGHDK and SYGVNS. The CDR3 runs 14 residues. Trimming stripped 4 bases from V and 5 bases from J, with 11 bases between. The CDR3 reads CASSGVTGNEKLFF. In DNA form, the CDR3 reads TGTGCCAGCAGTGGCGTGACAGGAAATGAAAAACTGTTTTTT.

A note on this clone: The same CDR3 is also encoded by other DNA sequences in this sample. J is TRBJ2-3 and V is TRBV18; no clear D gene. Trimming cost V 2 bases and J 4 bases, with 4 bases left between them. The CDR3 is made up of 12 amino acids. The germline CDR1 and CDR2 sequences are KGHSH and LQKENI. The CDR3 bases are TGTGCCAGCTCACCATCTGCAGATACGCAGTATTTT. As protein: CASSPSADTQYF. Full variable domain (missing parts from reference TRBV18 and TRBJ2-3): NAGVMQNPRHLVRRRGQEARLRCSPMKGHSHVYWYRQLPEEGLKFMVYLQKENIIDESGMPKERFSAEFPKEGPSILRIQQVVRGDSAAYFCASSPSADTQYFGPGTRLTVL.

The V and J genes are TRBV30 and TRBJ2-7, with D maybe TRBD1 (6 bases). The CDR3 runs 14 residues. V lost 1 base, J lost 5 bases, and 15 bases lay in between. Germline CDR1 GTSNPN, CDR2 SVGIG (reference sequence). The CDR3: CAWSAPPPGDEQYF. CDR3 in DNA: TGTGCCTGGAGTGCCCCTCCCCCAGGGGACGAGCAGTACTTC.